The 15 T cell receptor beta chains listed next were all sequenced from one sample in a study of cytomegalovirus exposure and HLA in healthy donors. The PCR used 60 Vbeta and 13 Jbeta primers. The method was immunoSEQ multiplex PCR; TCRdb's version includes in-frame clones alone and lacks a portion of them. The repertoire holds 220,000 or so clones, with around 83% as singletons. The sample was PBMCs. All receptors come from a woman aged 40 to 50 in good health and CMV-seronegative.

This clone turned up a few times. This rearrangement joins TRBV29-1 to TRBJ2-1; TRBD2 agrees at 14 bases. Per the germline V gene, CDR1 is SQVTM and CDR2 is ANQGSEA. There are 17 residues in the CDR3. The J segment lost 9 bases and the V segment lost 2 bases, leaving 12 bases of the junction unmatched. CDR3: CSVETSGTSGSVGEQFF. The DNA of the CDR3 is TGCAGCGTTGAAACTTCTGGGACTAGCGGGAGTGTGGGTGAGCAGTTCTTC.

The CDR3 bases are TGTGCCAGCAGCGTAGTGGGGGCAGCCCTGGGCGGGGAGCTGTTTTTT. The encoded protein is CASSVVGAALGGELFF. The rearrangement joins TRBV9 to TRBJ2-2; a possible D gene is TRBD1 (6 bases). The CDR3 runs 16 residues. Per the germline V gene, CDR1 is SGDLS and CDR2 is YYNGEE. Trimming took 0 bases from V and 7 from J, leaving 16 bases between them.

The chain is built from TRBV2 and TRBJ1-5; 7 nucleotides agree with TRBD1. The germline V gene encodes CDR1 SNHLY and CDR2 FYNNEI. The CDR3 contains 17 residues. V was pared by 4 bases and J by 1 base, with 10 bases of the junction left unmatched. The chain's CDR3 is CASSADAGQLSNQPQHF. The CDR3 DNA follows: TGTGCCAGCAGTGCTGACGCGGGACAGCTCAGCAATCAGCCCCAGCATTTT.

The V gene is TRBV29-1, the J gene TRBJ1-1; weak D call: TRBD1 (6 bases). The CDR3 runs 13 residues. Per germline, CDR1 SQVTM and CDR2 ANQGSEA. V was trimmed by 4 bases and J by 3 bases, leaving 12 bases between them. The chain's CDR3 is CSVATGKYTEAFF. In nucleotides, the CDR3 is TGCAGCGTTGCTACAGGGAAGTACACTGAAGCTTTCTTT. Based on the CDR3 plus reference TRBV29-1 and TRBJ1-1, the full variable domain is SAVISQKPSRDICQRGTSLTIQCQVDSQVTMMFWYRQQPGQSLTLIATANQGSEATYESGFVIDKFPISRPNLTFSTLTVSNMSPEDSSIYLCSVATGKYTEAFFGQGTRLTVV.

The chain's CDR3 is CASSFRTGSNEKLFF. CDR3 sequence (DNA): TGTGCCAGCAGCTTTAGGACGGGATCTAATGAAAAACTGTTTTTT. The chain employs TRBV5-6 and TRBJ1-4; D gene uncertain. The CDR3 loop spans 15 amino acids. Between the trimmed V and J ends, which lost 2 bases and 3 bases, there was a span of 11 bases. Germline lookup yields CDR1 SGHDT and CDR2 YYEEEE.

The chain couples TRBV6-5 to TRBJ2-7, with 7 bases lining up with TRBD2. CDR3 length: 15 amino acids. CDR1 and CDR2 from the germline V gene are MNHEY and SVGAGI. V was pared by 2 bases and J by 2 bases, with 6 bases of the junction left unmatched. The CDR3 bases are TGTGCCAGCAGTTACGTCGGCGGGGGAGCCTACGAGCAGTACTTC. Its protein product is CASSYVGGGAYEQYF.

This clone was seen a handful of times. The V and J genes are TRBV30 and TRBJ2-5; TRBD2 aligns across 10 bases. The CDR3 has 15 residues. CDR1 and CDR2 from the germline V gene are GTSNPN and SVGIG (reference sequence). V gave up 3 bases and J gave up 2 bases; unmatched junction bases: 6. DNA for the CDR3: TGTGCCTGGAGGGGCGGTAGCGGGAGGCAAGAGACCCAGTACTTC. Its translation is CAWRGGSGRQETQYF.

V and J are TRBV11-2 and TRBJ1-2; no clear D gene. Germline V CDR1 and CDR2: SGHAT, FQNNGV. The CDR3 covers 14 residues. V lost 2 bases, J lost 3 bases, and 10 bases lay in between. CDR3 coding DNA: TGTGCCAGCAGCTTATATCACAGAGACTATGGCTACACCTTC. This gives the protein CASSLYHRDYGYTF. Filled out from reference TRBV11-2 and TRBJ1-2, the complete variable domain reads EAGVAQSPRYKIIEKRQSVAFWCNPISGHATLYWYQQILGQGPKLLIQFQNNGVVDDSQLPKDRFSAERLKGVDSTLKIQPAKLEDSAVYLCASSLYHRDYGYTFGSGTRLTVV.

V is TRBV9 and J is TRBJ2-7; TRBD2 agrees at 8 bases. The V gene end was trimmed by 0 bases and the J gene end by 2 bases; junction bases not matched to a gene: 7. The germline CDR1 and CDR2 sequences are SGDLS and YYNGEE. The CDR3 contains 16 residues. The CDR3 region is CASSVAPSGSTYEQYF. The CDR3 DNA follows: TGTGCCAGCAGCGTAGCTCCTAGCGGGTCGACCTACGAGCAGTACTTC. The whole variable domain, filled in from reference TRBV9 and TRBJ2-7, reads DSGVTQTPKHLITATGQRVTLRCSPRSGDLSVYWYQQSLDQGLQFLIQYYNGEERAKGNILERFSAQQFPDLHSELNLSSLELGDSALYFCASSVAPSGSTYEQYFGPGTRLTVT.

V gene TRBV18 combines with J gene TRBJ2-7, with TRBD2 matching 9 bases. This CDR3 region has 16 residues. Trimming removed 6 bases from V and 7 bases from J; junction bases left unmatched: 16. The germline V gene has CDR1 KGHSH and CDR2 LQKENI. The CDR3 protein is CASSPLRVAGAQEQYF. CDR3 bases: TGTGCCAGCTCGCCATTAAGGGTAGCGGGAGCGCAAGAGCAGTACTTC.

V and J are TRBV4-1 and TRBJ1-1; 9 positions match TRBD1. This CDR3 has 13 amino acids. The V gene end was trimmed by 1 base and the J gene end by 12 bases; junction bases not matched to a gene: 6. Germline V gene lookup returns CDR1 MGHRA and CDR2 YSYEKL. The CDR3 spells CASSQGTGGTTFF. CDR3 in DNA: TGCGCCAGCAGCCAAGGAACAGGGGGCACGACTTTCTTT.

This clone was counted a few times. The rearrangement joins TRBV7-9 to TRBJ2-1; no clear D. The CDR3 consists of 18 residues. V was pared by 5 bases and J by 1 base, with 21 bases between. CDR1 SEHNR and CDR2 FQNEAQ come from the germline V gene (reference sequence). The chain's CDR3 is CASSPTVPRHRSYNEQFF. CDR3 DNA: TGTGCCAGCAGCCCGACGGTACCAAGACATCGTTCCTACAATGAGCAGTTCTTC.

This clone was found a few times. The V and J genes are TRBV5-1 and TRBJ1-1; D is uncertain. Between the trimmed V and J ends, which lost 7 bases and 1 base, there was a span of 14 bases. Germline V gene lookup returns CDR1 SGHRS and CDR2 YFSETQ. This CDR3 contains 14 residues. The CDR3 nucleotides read TGCGCCAGCCGGAACGGCGGAGGGAACACTGAAGCTTTCTTT. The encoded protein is CASRNGGGNTEAFF. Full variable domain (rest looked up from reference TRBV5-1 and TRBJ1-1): KAGVTQTPRYLIKTRGQQVTLSCSPISGHRSVSWYQQTPGQGLQFLFEYFSETQRNKGNFPGRFSGRQFSNSRSEMNVSTLELGDSALYLCASRNGGGNTEAFFGQGTRLTVV.

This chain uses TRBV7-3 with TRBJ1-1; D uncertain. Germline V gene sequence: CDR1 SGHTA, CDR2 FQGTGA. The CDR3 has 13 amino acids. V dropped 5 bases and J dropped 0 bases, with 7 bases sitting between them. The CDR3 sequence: CASSDTMNTEAFF. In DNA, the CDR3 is TGTGCCAGCAGCGACACCATGAACACTGAAGCTTTCTTT.

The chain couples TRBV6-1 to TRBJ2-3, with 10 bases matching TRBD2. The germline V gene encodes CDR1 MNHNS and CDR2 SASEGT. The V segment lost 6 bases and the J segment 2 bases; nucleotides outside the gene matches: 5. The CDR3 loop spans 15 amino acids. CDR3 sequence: CASSELAGYTDTQYF. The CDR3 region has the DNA TGTGCCAGCAGCGAACTAGCGGGGTACACAGATACGCAGTATTTT.